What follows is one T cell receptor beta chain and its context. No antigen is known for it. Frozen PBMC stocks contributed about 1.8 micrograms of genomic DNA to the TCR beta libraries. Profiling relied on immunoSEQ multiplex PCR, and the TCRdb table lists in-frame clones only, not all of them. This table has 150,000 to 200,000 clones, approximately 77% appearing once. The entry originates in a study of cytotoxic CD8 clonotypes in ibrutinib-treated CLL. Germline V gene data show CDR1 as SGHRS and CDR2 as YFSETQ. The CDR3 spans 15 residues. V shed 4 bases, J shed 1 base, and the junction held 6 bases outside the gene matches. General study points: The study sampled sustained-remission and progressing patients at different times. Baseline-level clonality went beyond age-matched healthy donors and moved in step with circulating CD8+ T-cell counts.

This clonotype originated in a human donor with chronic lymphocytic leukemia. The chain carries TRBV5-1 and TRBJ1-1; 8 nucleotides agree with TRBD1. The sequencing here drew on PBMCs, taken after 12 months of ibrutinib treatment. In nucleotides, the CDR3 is TGCGCCAGCAGCCCGGGACAGGACGCGAACACTGAAGCTTTCTTT. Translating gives CASSPGQDANTEAFF.